One T cell receptor beta chain is described in this entry. Its antigen is not identified. The source of the sample is a study of lymphopenia after photon versus proton radiotherapy. The CDR3 loop spans 15 amino acids. V was pared by 1 base and J by 8 bases, with 5 bases of the junction left unmatched. CDR1 is SGDLS, CDR2 YYNGEE, per germline. The data were produced by immunoSEQ multiplex PCR, yet TCRdb's version contains in-frame clones alone and is incomplete. The table lists 45,000 to 65,000 clones, approximately 82% of them singletons, with over 25% in the top ten. Findings of the study overall: After the lymphocyte nadir, photon-treated repertoires showed oligoclonal expansion, especially of CD8+ Temra cells. A bigger post-nadir fall in TCR diversity correlated inversely with survival time in deceased patients.

This receptor was taken from a man aged 50 to 60 with gastric cancer. The rearrangement joins TRBV9 to TRBJ2-1; 11 bases are shared with TRBD2. This specimen was peripheral blood, taken from a patient treated with photon-based radiotherapy. In DNA, the CDR3 is TGTGCCAGCAGCGTACTCATGACTAGCGGGGATGAGCAGTTCTTC. This sequence encodes CASSVLMTSGDEQFF.